The T cell receptor beta chain under discussion was sequenced for a study of regulatory T cells in long-lasting Graves disease. Whole-study findings and limits: New patients shared 970 or so public clonotypes, and persistent patients shared more, with around 2,600.

This clonotype was recorded many times. Its specificity is not known. CDR3 regions were amplified by Arm-PCR using iRepertoire HTBI primers to build TCR beta libraries. TCRdb redid the calling of the multiplex PCR reads with MiXCR, one entry per CDR3 protein. Of a few hundred thousand distinct CDR3 sequences in the sample, around 15% were seen once. Documented time point: newly diagnosed GD, antithyroid drugs for less than 3 months. There was RNA extracted from PBMCs, and the TCR library was made from it. In addition, the sample was reused for a study of T cells in Graves' hyperthyroidism and ophthalmopathy.

This clonotype was obtained from a woman aged 18-29 years with Graves disease. This sample comprised peripheral blood mononuclear cells (PBMCs), obtained at new diagnosis, from a patient treated with antithyroid drugs.

This CDR3 is CATSDLTSGEGENEQFF. The CDR3 DNA is TGTGCCACCAGTGATTTGACTAGCGGGGAGGGGGAGAATGAGCAGTTCTTC. The V call is TRBV24-1, the J call TRBJ2-1; TRBD2 aligns across 10 bases. Trimming at V came to 0 bases and at J to 7 bases, leaving 8 bases not matched to a gene. Germline V gene sequence: CDR1 KGHDR, CDR2 SFDVKD. The CDR3 spans 17 residues.